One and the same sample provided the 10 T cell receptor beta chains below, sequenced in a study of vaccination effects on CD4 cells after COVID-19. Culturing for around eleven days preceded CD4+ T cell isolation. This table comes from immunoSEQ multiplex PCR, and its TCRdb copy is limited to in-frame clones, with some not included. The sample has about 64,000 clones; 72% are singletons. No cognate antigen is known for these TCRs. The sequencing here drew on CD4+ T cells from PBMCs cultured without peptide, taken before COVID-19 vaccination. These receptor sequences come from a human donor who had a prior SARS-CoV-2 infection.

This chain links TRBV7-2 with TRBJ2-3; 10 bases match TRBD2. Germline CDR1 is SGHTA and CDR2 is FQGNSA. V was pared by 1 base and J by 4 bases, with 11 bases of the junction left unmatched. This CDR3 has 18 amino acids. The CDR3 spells CASSLVSSGGLSSDTQYF. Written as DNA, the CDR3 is TGTGCCAGCAGCTTAGTCAGTAGCGGGGGGCTTAGTTCAGATACGCAGTATTTT.

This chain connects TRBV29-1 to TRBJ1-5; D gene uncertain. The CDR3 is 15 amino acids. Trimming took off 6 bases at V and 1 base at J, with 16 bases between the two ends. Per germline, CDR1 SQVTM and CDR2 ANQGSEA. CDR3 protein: CSVATDGISNQPQHF. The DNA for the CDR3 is TGCAGCGTCGCTACTGACGGGATAAGCAATCAGCCCCAGCATTTT.

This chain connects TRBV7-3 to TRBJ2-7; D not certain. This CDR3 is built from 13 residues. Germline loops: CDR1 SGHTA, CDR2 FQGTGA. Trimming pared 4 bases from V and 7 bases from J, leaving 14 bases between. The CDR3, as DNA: TGTGCCAGCAGCTCGACACCGGATCTTGAGCAGTACTTC. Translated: CASSSTPDLEQYF.

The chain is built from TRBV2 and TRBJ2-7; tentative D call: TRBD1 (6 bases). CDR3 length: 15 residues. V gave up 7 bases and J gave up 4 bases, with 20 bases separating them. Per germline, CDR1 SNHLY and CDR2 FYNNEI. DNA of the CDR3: TGTGCCAGCACCCCGGGCGGTCGAGGGGGTTACGAGCAGTACTTC. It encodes CASTPGGRGGYEQYF.

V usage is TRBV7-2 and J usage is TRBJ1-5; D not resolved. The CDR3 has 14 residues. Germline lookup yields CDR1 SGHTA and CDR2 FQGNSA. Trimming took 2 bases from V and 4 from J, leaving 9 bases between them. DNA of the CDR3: TGTGCCAGCAGCTTATATGTACGGAATCAGCCCCAGCATTTT. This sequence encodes CASSLYVRNQPQHF.

The CDR3 is CASSQREDQGYGGNEQFF. The CDR3 DNA is TGCGCCAGCAGCCAACGTGAGGATCAGGGGTATGGGGGCAATGAGCAGTTCTTC. The chain employs TRBV4-1 and TRBJ2-1; the D gene is possibly TRBD1 (6 bases). Germline V gene lookup returns CDR1 MGHRA and CDR2 YSYEKL. V lost 2 bases and J 6 bases, leaving 23 bases between the germline ends. There are 18 residues in the CDR3.

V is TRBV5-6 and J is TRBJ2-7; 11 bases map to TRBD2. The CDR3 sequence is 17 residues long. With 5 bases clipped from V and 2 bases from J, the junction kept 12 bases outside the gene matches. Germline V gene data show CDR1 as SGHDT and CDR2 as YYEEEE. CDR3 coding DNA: TGTGCCAGCAGTCCAGCCTATCTAGCGGGAGGACCCTACGAGCAGTACTTC. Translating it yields CASSPAYLAGGPYEQYF.

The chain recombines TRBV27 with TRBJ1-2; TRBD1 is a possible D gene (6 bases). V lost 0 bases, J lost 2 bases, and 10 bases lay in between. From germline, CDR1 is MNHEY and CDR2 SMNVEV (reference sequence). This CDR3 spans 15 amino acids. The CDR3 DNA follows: TGTGCCAGCAGTTTATCCTCCCAGGGGAACTATGGCTACACCTTC. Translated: CASSLSSQGNYGYTF.

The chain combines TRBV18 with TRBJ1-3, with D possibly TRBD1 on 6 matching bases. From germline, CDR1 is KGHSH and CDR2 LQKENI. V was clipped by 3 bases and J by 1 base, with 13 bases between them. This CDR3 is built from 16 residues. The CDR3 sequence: CASSPPGGHSGNTIYF. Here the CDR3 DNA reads TGTGCCAGCTCACCCCCCGGGGGGCATTCTGGAAACACCATATATTTT.

CDR3 sequence (DNA): TGTGCCAGCAGCCCCGGACAGGGGTGGATTCTGAACACTGAAGCTTTCTTT. It is translated as CASSPGQGWILNTEAFF. The chain couples TRBV4-2 to TRBJ1-1; TRBD1 aligns across 9 bases. Germline values: CDR1 LGHNA, CDR2 YNFKEQ. The junction had 9 bases not matched to a gene; V was cut back by 4 bases and J by 0 bases. The CDR3 is made up of 17 amino acids.